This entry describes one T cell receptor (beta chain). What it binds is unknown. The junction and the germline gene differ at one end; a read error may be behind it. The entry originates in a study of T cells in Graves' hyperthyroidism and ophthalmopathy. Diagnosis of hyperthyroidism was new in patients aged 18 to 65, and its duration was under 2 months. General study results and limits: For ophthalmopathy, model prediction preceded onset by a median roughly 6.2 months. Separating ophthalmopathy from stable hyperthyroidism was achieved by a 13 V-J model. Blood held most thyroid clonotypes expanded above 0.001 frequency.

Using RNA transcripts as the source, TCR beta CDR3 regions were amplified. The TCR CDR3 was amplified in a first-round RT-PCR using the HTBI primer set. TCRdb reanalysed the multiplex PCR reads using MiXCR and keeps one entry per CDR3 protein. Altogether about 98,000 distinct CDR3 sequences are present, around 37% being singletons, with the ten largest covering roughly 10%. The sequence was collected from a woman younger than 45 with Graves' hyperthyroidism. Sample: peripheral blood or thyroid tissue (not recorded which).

The CDR3 bases are TGCAGTGCTAGATACACGGGACAGGAAGAGACCCAGCACTTC. Translation gives CSARYTGQEETQHF. This chain uses TRBV20-1 with TRBJ2-5, with TRBD1 identical over 8 bases. CDR1 is DFQATT and CDR2 is SNEGSKA in the germline V gene (reference sequence). This CDR3 comprises 14 residues.